Following are 22 T cell receptor beta chains from one sample sequenced in a study of T cells after yellow fever vaccination. MiXCR was run by TCRdb on the 5' RACE reads, yielding one entry per CDR3 protein. The sample has 200,000 to 250,000 distinct CDR3 sequences, 6.9% seen once. This sample comprised CD4+ T cells sorted from PBMCs, obtained 15 days after the yellow fever booster vaccination. All receptors come from a man aged 25-45 years who received the YFV17D yellow fever vaccine.

This clonotype was seen more than once but under ten times. The V gene is TRBV13, the J gene TRBJ2-6, with 7 bases fitting TRBD1. With V trimmed by 5 bases and J by 3 bases, 13 bases remained unmatched. The CDR3 is 18 amino acids. The V gene's germline CDR1 is PRHDT and CDR2 FYEKMQ (reference sequence). CDR3 sequence (DNA): TGTGCCAGCAGCCCCGAGGGGGCCGGGCGCAATGGGGCCAACGTCCTGACTTTC. This gives the protein CASSPEGAGRNGANVLTF.

In this sample, this clonotype turned up many times. Mismatch with germline at one junction end may stem from a read error. This chain links TRBV7-2 with TRBJ2-5; TRBD2 matches 16 bases. The CDR3 runs 15 residues. Germline values: CDR1 SGHTA, CDR2 FQGNSA. The CDR3 region is CASSGGLAGGETQYF. The CDR3 bases are TGCGCCAGCAGCGGGGGACTAGCGGGAGGGGAGACCCAGTACTTC. Combining the CDR3 with reference TRBV7-2 and TRBJ2-5 gives the whole variable domain GAGVSQSPSNKVTEKGKDVELRCDPISGHTALYWYRQSLGQGLEFLIYFQGNSAPDKSGLPSDRFSAERTGGSVSTLTIQRTQQEDSAVYLCASSGGLAGGETQYFGPGTRLLVL.

Ten or more counts support this clonotype. This chain uses TRBV24-1 with TRBJ2-1; unclear D gene. The V gene lost 1 base and the J gene lost 3 bases, with 6 bases spanning the gap. Germline CDR1 is KGHDR and CDR2 is SFDVKD. The CDR3 runs to 14 residues. The CDR3 nucleotides are TGTGCCACCAGTGATTTCCCGAGCTACAATGAGCAGTTCTTC. Translated, it gives CATSDFPSYNEQFF.

Concerning this clonotype: Mismatch with germline at one junction end may stem from a read error. V gene TRBV4-2 combines with J gene TRBJ1-4; no reliable D call. The CDR3 has 16 amino acids. Germline CDR1 reads LGHNA; CDR2 reads YNFKEQ. In DNA, the CDR3 is TGTGTCAGCAGCCAAGATTTGGGTCAGGATGGGGAAAAACTGTTTTTT. It encodes CVSSQDLGQDGEKLFF.

This clonotype turned up a few times. This sequence joins TRBV18 and TRBJ2-1, with no clear D. The CDR3 has 13 residues. In germline, CDR1 is KGHSH, CDR2 LQKENI. V lost 3 bases to trimming and J lost 6 bases, with 9 bases between them. Written as DNA, the CDR3 is TGTGCCAGCTCACCCGGCAGCCTCAATGAGCAGTTCTTC. It codes for CASSPGSLNEQFF. Together with reference TRBV18 and TRBJ2-1, the CDR3 gives the full variable domain: NAGVMQNPRHLVRRRGQEARLRCSPMKGHSHVYWYRQLPEEGLKFMVYLQKENIIDESGMPKERFSAEFPKEGPSILRIQQVVRGDSAAYFCASSPGSLNEQFFGPGTRLTVL.

This clonotype was detected ten times or more. The V and J genes are TRBV28 and TRBJ2-1; a weak D match, TRBD2 (6 bases). Germline V gene data show CDR1 as MDHEN and CDR2 as SYDVKM. V was cut by 8 bases and J by 10 bases, with 15 bases left in between. This CDR3 has 12 amino acids. For the CDR3, the DNA is TGTGCCAGCGATGGCCCTCGGGGGGAGCAGTTCTTC. Translation: CASDGPRGEQFF.

The V call is TRBV7-3, the J call TRBJ2-2; TRBD2 agrees at 7 bases. V was pared by 5 bases and J by 0 bases, with 9 bases of the junction left unmatched. The CDR3 consists of 17 residues. The germline V gene encodes CDR1 SGHTA and CDR2 FQGTGA. CDR3 in amino acids: CASSPSGLAANTGELFF. The CDR3 coding sequence is TGTGCCAGCAGCCCCAGTGGGCTAGCGGCGAACACCGGGGAGCTGTTTTTT. Supplemented by reference TRBV7-3 and TRBJ2-2, the full variable domain reads GAGVSQTPSNKVTEKGKYVELRCDPISGHTALYWYRQSLGQGPEFLIYFQGTGAADDSGLPNDRFFAVRPEGSVSTLKIQRTERGDSAVYLCASSPSGLAANTGELFFGEGSRLTVL.

V gene TRBV28 combines with J gene TRBJ1-4; D gene unclear. CDR1 is MDHEN and CDR2 is SYDVKM in the germline V gene. This CDR3 contains 12 residues. Trimming removed 5 bases at V and 8 bases at J, with 9 bases between. The CDR3 DNA is TGTGCCAGCAGTGTTGGGGAGGAAAAACTGTTTTTT. Translating gives CASSVGEEKLFF. Variable domain in full (rest from reference TRBV28 and TRBJ1-4): DVKVTQSSRYLVKRTGEKVFLECVQDMDHENMFWYRQDPGLGLRLIYFSYDVKMKEKGDIPEGYSVSREKKERFSLILESASTNQTSMYLCASSVGEEKLFFGSGTQLSVL.

The table lists this clonotype with a few counts. The CDR3: CASSPRPYSYNEQFF. CDR3 coding DNA: TGTGCCAGCTCACCACGGCCATACTCCTACAATGAGCAGTTCTTC. The chain uses TRBV18 and TRBJ2-1, with unresolved D. This CDR3 spans 15 amino acids. The V end lost 1 base, the J end lost 0 bases, and 7 bases lay between the germline ends. Looked up from germline, CDR1 is KGHSH and CDR2 is LQKENI.

The chain uses TRBV6-5 and TRBJ2-7; D tentatively fits TRBD1 or TRBD2 (7 bases each). The CDR3 contains 17 residues. V lost 2 bases, J lost 0 bases, and 17 bases lay in between. Germline loops: CDR1 MNHEY, CDR2 SVGAGI. CDR3: CASSYAYRGGSSYEQYF. Written as DNA, the CDR3 is TGTGCCAGCAGTTACGCGTACAGGGGAGGGAGCTCCTACGAGCAGTACTTC.

The V and J genes are TRBV6-1 and TRBJ2-7, with no clear D. Germline V gives CDR1 MNHNS, CDR2 SASEGT. The germline V and J ends were trimmed by 6 bases and 0 bases, with 15 bases remaining between them. This CDR3 has 15 amino acids. CDR3 in amino acids: CASRNSAQISYEQYF. In nucleotides, the CDR3 is TGTGCCAGCAGAAACAGTGCCCAAATCTCCTACGAGCAGTACTTC.

This clonotype has only a few counts. The genes are TRBV2 and TRBJ2-1; 7 nucleotides match TRBD2. The V gene end was trimmed by 5 bases and the J gene end by 1 base; junction bases not matched to a gene: 5. The germline gives CDR1 SNHLY, CDR2 FYNNEI. This CDR3 region has 15 residues. The CDR3 sequence is CASSRAGASYNEQFF. For the CDR3, the DNA is TGTGCCAGCAGTCGCGCGGGAGCGTCCTACAATGAGCAGTTCTTC.

This clonotype came up a few times. The J gene is TRBJ1-2, the V gene TRBV6-5, with D unclear. Germline loops: CDR1 MNHEY, CDR2 SVGAGI. The CDR3 is 13 amino acids. V lost 0 bases to trimming and J lost 7 bases, with 9 bases between them. The CDR3 here is CASSYSGTTGYTF. The DNA of the CDR3 is TGTGCCAGCAGTTACTCGGGTACAACTGGCTACACCTTC.

This clonotype was detected ten times or more. The J gene is TRBJ2-1, the V gene TRBV3-1; a possible D gene is TRBD1 (5 bases). Germline CDR1 and CDR2: LGHDT and YNNKEL (reference sequence). The length of the CDR3 is 17 residues. The germline V and J ends were trimmed by 0 bases and 4 bases, with 16 bases remaining between them. The DNA for the CDR3 is TGTGCCAGCAGCCAAGAAAGAGTCAGGGCCTCGTACAATGAGCAGTTCTTC. This translates into CASSQERVRASYNEQFF.

This clonotype has ten or more counts. V and J are TRBV5-1 and TRBJ2-7, with TRBD1 matching 7 bases. The CDR3 consists of 14 residues. The ends lost 3 bases at V and 2 bases at J; junction bases unmatched: 5. Germline V lookup: CDR1 SGHRS, CDR2 YFSETQ. The CDR3 nucleotides read TGCGCCAGCAGCTCATTGACAGGGACCTACGAGCAGTACTTC. Protein product: CASSSLTGTYEQYF.

This clonotype was observed at least ten times. The rearrangement joins TRBV10-3 to TRBJ2-2; D is ambiguous. V gave up 3 bases and J gave up 0 bases, with 5 bases separating them. The CDR3 has 14 residues. Germline V gene sequence: CDR1 ENHRY, CDR2 SYGVKD. The CDR3 region has the DNA TGTGCCATCAGTGAACAAACGAACACCGGGGAGCTGTTTTTT. Amino acid sequence: CAISEQTNTGELFF.

This clonotype was counted at least ten times. The chain carries TRBV7-2 and TRBJ2-3, with 7 bases that match TRBD2. The germline V gene encodes CDR1 SGHTA and CDR2 FQGNSA. The CDR3 sequence is 14 residues long. V lost 5 bases and J lost 4; bases outside the gene matches: 6. The CDR3 DNA is TGTGCCAGCAGCCCCGGACTAGGCGCAGATACGCAGTATTTT. The encoded protein is CASSPGLGADTQYF.

A few counts support this clonotype. This sequence joins TRBV6-1 and TRBJ2-4; maybe TRBD2 (6 bases). This CDR3 region has 13 residues. The ends were cut back, 6 bases at V and 6 bases at J, with 12 bases in the middle. The germline V gene encodes CDR1 MNHNS and CDR2 SASEGT. DNA for the CDR3: TGTGCCAGCAGCGCGGGAATCGGAAACATTCAGTACTTC. Amino acids: CASSAGIGNIQYF.

This clonotype was seen more than once but under ten times. The rearrangement uses TRBV9 and TRBJ2-4, with 8 bases that match TRBD1. In germline, CDR1 is SGDLS, CDR2 YYNGEE. V shed 0 bases, J shed 6 bases, and the junction held 8 bases outside the gene matches. This CDR3 has 16 residues. The CDR3 DNA reads as TGTGCCAGCAGCGTAGCAGGACAGGGTTCCGGAAACATTCAGTACTTC. This encodes CASSVAGQGSGNIQYF.

The rearrangement uses TRBV3-1 and TRBJ2-5; D gene unclear. Deletions cut 7 bases from V and 2 bases from J, with 11 bases between. CDR1 and CDR2 (germline): LGHDT, YNNKEL (reference sequence). CDR3 length: 13 amino acids. DNA for the CDR3: TGTGCCAGCACGCGAGATTTACAAGAGACCCAGTACTTC. This gives the protein CASTRDLQETQYF.

The V gene is TRBV10-3, the J gene TRBJ2-7; D not certain. The germline gives CDR1 ENHRY, CDR2 SYGVKD. V lost 10 bases to trimming and J lost 4 bases, with 20 bases between them. The CDR3 extends over 14 amino acids. The DNA for the CDR3 is TGTGCCACCGGGTCGGATAGAGGAGTGTACGAGCAGTACTTC. Protein: CATGSDRGVYEQYF.

Only a few counts were recorded for this clonotype. The genes are TRBV12-3 or TRBV12-4 and TRBJ2-3, with D perhaps TRBD2 (6 bases). Trimming took 3 bases from V and 1 from J, leaving 14 bases between them. There are 16 residues in the CDR3. CDR3: CASSFSGGLRTDTQYF. DNA for the CDR3: TGTGCCAGCAGTTTTAGCGGAGGTCTTCGCACAGATACGCAGTATTTT.